One sample yielded the 19 T cell receptor beta chains listed below, sequenced in a study of CD8 T cells in ankylosing spondylitis. TCRdb ran MiXCR on the 5' RACE reads and lists one entry per CDR3 protein. The sample shows 250,000 to 300,000 distinct CDR3 sequences, about 20% of them seen only once. Sequencing was performed on blood, either unsorted or a sorted T cell fraction (not recorded which). Receptors originate from a male donor with ankylosing spondylitis or in good health (not recorded which).

The V call is TRBV20-1, the J call TRBJ2-1; tentatively, D is TRBD2 (5 bases). V was cut by 4 bases and J by 8 bases, with 9 bases left in between. Germline CDR1 DFQATT, CDR2 SNEGSKA (reference sequence). The CDR3 has 11 amino acids. This CDR3 reads CSATSFDEQFF. The CDR3 coding sequence is TGCAGTGCTACTAGCTTCGATGAGCAGTTCTTC.

In this sample, this clonotype turned up many times. V usage is TRBV29-1 and J usage is TRBJ1-2; D is possibly TRBD1 (6 bases). The germline V and J ends were trimmed by 5 bases and 7 bases, with 17 bases remaining between them. CDR1 is SQVTM, CDR2 ANQGSEA, per germline. The CDR3 is 13 residues long. CDR3 amino acids: CSVLSGAGRGYTF. CDR3 DNA sequence: TGCAGCGTTCTTTCAGGGGCCGGACGTGGCTACACCTTC.

The rearrangement joins TRBV12-3 or TRBV12-4 to TRBJ1-5, with 9 bases fitting TRBD1. CDR3 length: 16 amino acids. Germline trimming cut 5 bases from V and 5 bases from J; bases unmatched to any gene: 10. The CDR3 region is CASSLTLGQGYQPQHF. CDR3 in DNA: TGTGCCAGCAGTCTAACCCTGGGACAGGGATATCAGCCCCAGCATTTT.

This clonotype has only a few counts. The V and J genes are TRBV5-1 and TRBJ2-3, with D maybe TRBD1 (6 bases). Per germline, CDR1 SGHRS and CDR2 YFSETQ. This CDR3 comprises 19 residues. V was pared by 2 bases and J by 0 bases, with 22 bases between. CDR3 amino acids: CASSFRGTFSSSSTDTQYF. CDR3 in DNA: TGCGCCAGCAGCTTTAGGGGGACATTTAGTTCCTCTAGCACAGATACGCAGTATTTT.

This clonotype was counted many times. CDR3 amino acids: CASSLAGANVLTF. The CDR3 DNA is TGTGCCAGCAGTTTAGCTGGGGCCAACGTCCTGACTTTC. The chain combines TRBV27 with TRBJ2-6; no clear D. The germline V gene encodes CDR1 MNHEY and CDR2 SMNVEV (reference sequence). With 2 bases removed from V and 2 bases from J, the gap between germline ends came to 1 base. This CDR3 is built from 13 residues.

This clonotype was counted a single time. The rearrangement uses TRBV18 and TRBJ2-7; 9 nucleotides line up with TRBD2. The length of the CDR3 is 15 residues. V was pared by 3 bases and J by 2 bases, with 5 bases of the junction left unmatched. Germline V lookup: CDR1 KGHSH, CDR2 LQKENI. CDR3 region: CASSPSGGPPYEQYV. The CDR3, as DNA: TGTGCCAGCTCACCGAGCGGGGGGCCTCCCTACGAGCAGTACGTC.

This clonotype was observed once. This may be a read error: a much more frequent sequence differs by one nucleotide. The gene calls are TRBV5-5 and TRBJ2-5; D is ambiguous. Germline V gives CDR1 SGHKS, CDR2 YYEKEE (reference sequence). CDR3 length equals 13 residues. Written as DNA, the CDR3 is TGTGCCAACAGCTTCCCAGGTGAAGAGACCCAGTACTTC. This translates into CANSFPGEETQYF.

This clonotype was recorded many times. V usage is TRBV4-2 and J usage is TRBJ2-2; D perhaps matches TRBD1 (5 bases). Germline assignment: CDR1 LGHNA and CDR2 YNFKEQ. V was cut by 0 bases and J by 3 bases, with 11 bases left in between. The CDR3 runs to 16 residues. The CDR3 DNA follows: TGTGCCAGCAGCCAAGATCAGGGATGGGACACCGGGGAGCTGTTTTTT. It translates to CASSQDQGWDTGELFF.

This clonotype was counted only a few times. This chain's CDR3 is CSVDEGGEKLFF. The CDR3 bases are TGCAGCGTGGACGAGGGAGGGGAAAAACTGTTTTTT. The V call is TRBV29-1, the J call TRBJ1-4; D unresolved. CDR3 length: 12 amino acids. V was pared by 6 bases and J by 8 bases, with 13 bases between. Germline CDR1 SQVTM, CDR2 ANQGSEA.

The V and J genes are TRBV28 and TRBJ2-7; possibly TRBD1 or TRBD2 for D (5 bases each). The V end lost 5 bases, the J end lost 3 bases, and 20 bases lay between the germline ends. CDR1 and CDR2 (germline): MDHEN, SYDVKM. The CDR3 is 16 residues long. The CDR3 coding sequence is TGTGCCAGCAGTCCCTCTGGACGGGGCACTTACTACGAGCAGTACGTC. This sequence encodes CASSPSGRGTYYEQYV.

V and J are TRBV5-6 and TRBJ2-7; D is ambiguous. The CDR3 length is 14 residues. Trimming shortened V by 4 bases and J by 2 bases, and 13 bases separated the two germline ends. The germline V gene has CDR1 SGHDT and CDR2 YYEEEE. The CDR3 nucleotides are TGTGCCAGCAGCCAGGACCGATCTCCCTACGAGCAGTACGTC. Encoded protein: CASSQDRSPYEQYV.

The chain carries TRBV15 and TRBJ2-2, with D tentatively TRBD2 (5 bases). Trimming cost V 3 bases and J 1 base, with 21 bases left between them. This CDR3 is built from 19 residues. Germline V gene sequence: CDR1 LNHNV, CDR2 YYDKDF (reference sequence). The CDR3 nucleotides are TGTGCCACCAGCAGGGGGATCGGGGTTGCTGGAGAGAACACCGGGGAGCTGTTTTTT. It is translated as CATSRGIGVAGENTGELFF.

As regards this clonotype: An end of the junction does not agree with germline; a read error may underlie this. This chain connects TRBV20-1 to TRBJ1-6, with TRBD1 matching over 11 bases. The CDR3 is made up of 17 amino acids. Per germline, CDR1 DFQATT and CDR2 SNEGSKA (reference sequence). The CDR3: CCASAGQGGVYNSPLHF. As DNA, the CDR3 is TGCTGTGCTTCCGCGGGACAGGGGGGGGTATATAATTCACCCCTCCACTTT.

A few counts support this clonotype. The chain carries TRBV9 and TRBJ1-2; TRBD1 aligns across 8 bases. Trimming took 0 bases from V and 2 from J; bases not matched to a gene: 9. The CDR3 sequence is 17 residues long. Germline CDR1 is SGDLS and CDR2 is YYNGEE. CDR3 DNA: TGTGCCAGCAGCGTAGGAGATGGGACAGGTTACAACTATGGCTACACCTTC. It codes for CASSVGDGTGYNYGYTF.

The chain has TRBV11-2 and TRBJ2-7, with D unclear. The CDR3 extends over 14 amino acids. In germline, CDR1 is SGHAT, CDR2 FQNNGV. V was clipped by 7 bases and J by 0 bases, with 13 bases between them. Here the CDR3 reads CASTLGAGSYEQYV. CDR3 DNA sequence: TGTGCCAGCACCCTAGGCGCAGGCTCCTACGAGCAGTACGTC.

The chain has TRBV3-1 and TRBJ2-7, with D perhaps assigned TRBD1 or TRBD2 (5 bases each). CDR1 and CDR2 from the germline V gene are LGHDT and YNNKEL (reference sequence). Trimming removed 1 base from V and 6 bases from J, with 10 bases in between. The CDR3 is 13 amino acids. Written as DNA, the CDR3 is TGTGCCAGCAGCCAAGCACTAGGGACCGAGCAGTACGTC. Amino acids: CASSQALGTEQYV.

The gene calls are TRBV12-3 or TRBV12-4 and TRBJ2-3; possible D gene TRBD2, 6 bases. The CDR3 is 14 amino acids. V was cut by 2 bases and J by 4 bases, with 10 bases left in between. DNA of the CDR3: TGTGCCAGCAGTTTATATAGCGGTCCAGATACGCAGTATTTT. Translating it yields CASSLYSGPDTQYF.

There are a few counts of this clonotype. The genes are TRBV7-6 and TRBJ2-5; D gene ambiguous. Per germline, CDR1 SGHVS and CDR2 FNYEAQ. V lost 1 base to trimming and J lost 5 bases, with 5 bases between them. The CDR3 totals 12 residues. The CDR3 DNA sequence: TGTGCCAGCAGCTTAGGACCCGAGACCCAGTACTTC. This encodes CASSLGPETQYF.

This clonotype was detected only a few times. V gene TRBV5-1 combines with J gene TRBJ2-5; the D gene could be TRBD1 or TRBD2 (6 bases each). V lost 4 bases, J lost 1 base, and 17 bases lay in between. CDR1 and CDR2 (germline): SGHRS, YFSETQ. This CDR3 has 16 amino acids. CDR3 protein: CASSPGGLASQETQYF. As DNA, the CDR3 is TGCGCCAGCAGCCCTGGGGGGCTAGCTTCCCAAGAGACCCAGTACTTC.